The entry that follows covers one T cell receptor beta chain sequence. From the germline J gene comes the end of the CDR3, since the read stops 3 residues before it. The data stem from a study of T cells in women clearing cervical HPV infection. Study summary: Case blood drawn at lesion detection; control blood after infection cleared.

CDR3 length: 13 amino acids. Between the trimmed V and J ends, which lost 2 bases and 5 bases, there was a span of 12 bases. Germline values: CDR1 DFQATT, CDR2 SNEGSKA (reference sequence). Sequenced by immunoSEQ multiplex PCR; TCRdb stores in-frame clones only, minus some. The specimen's table records under 20,000 clones. This chain joins TRBV20-1 and TRBJ2-5; D not resolved. The sequenced sample was blood buffy coat. The TCR was taken from a woman aged 18 to 75 with a cervical HPV16 infection that either progressed to CIN3+ or cleared (not recorded which). CDR3 DNA, as far as it was read: TGCAGTGCTAGATGGCCTCCCGGGGAGACC. As protein: CSARWPPGET. The full CDR3 protein is CSARWPPGETQYF.